A single sample gave rise to the 30 T cell receptor beta chains below, sequenced in a study of Ad26.COV2.S vaccination and SARS-CoV-2 variants. The treatment was: around 19 received Ad26.COV2.S at low or high dose, single or two shots; about 5 received placebo; per-sample allocation not given. Specimen acquisition occurred on day 63 following the initial vaccine or placebo injection. Profiled with immunoSEQ multiplex PCR; TCRdb holds only in-frame clones, not every one. The table records hundreds of thousands of clones, 80% to 95% of them present only once. Sequenced here: peripheral blood, sampled in a trial of Ad26.COV2.S vaccine versus placebo. These receptors came from a person aged 18-60 years who received the Ad26.COV2.S COVID-19 vaccine or a placebo.

The chain couples TRBV21-1 to TRBJ2-7. TRBV21-1 is flagged as a pseudogene. The CDR3 is 19 residues long. The CDR3 sequence: CASSKGGPGHHFPYYEQYF. In DNA form, the CDR3 reads TGTGCCAGCAGCAAAGGGGGTCCCGGGCACCATTTCCCCTACTACGAGCAGTACTTC.

The chain uses TRBV7-2 and TRBJ2-2, with D unresolved. Germline V CDR1 and CDR2: SGHTA, FQGNSA. V lost 3 bases and J lost 5, with 10 bases in between. The CDR3 spans 14 residues. CDR3 protein: CASSFGTETGELFF. The CDR3 region has the DNA TGTGCCAGCAGCTTTGGTACGGAGACCGGGGAGCTGTTTTTT.

This clone was observed a few times. V gene TRBV7-9 combines with J gene TRBJ1-1, with D perhaps TRBD1 (6 bases). CDR1 and CDR2 (germline): SEHNR, FQNEAQ (reference sequence). V was pared by 5 bases and J by 4 bases, with 11 bases between. CDR3 length: 13 amino acids. The CDR3 reads CASSVTGSTEAFF. In DNA form, the CDR3 reads TGTGCCAGCAGCGTTACAGGGAGCACTGAAGCTTTCTTT.

The gene calls are TRBV3-1 (or the pseudogene TRBV3-2) and TRBJ2-1; D uncertain. CDR1 and CDR2 from the germline V gene are LGHDT and YNNKEL (reference sequence). Between the trimmed V and J ends, which lost 0 bases and 9 bases, there was a span of 9 bases. CDR3 length: 13 residues. The DNA of the CDR3 is TGTGCCAGCAGCCAAGATCTGGCTAGTGAGCAGTTCTTC. Protein product: CASSQDLASEQFF.

The chain has TRBV30 and TRBJ1-6; 7 positions agree with TRBD1. The CDR3 covers 16 residues. Per the germline V gene, CDR1 is GTSNPN and CDR2 is SVGIG (reference sequence). V lost 2 bases and J lost 8; bases outside the gene matches: 12. CDR3 in DNA: TGTGCCTGGAGTCCTCTTGGGGCAGGGGGAGATTCACCCCTCCACTTT. Its protein is CAWSPLGAGGDSPLHF.

This chain links TRBV7-9 with TRBJ2-4; D remains unclear. The length of the CDR3 is 12 residues. CDR1 and CDR2 from the germline V gene are SEHNR and FQNEAQ (reference sequence). V shed 2 bases and J shed 7 bases, with 6 bases lying between them. CDR3 in DNA: TGTGCCAGCAGCTTATCGACCAACATTCAGTACTTC. This translates into CASSLSTNIQYF.

This chain links TRBV6-6 with TRBJ2-3, with 12 bases lining up with TRBD1. The germline V gene encodes CDR1 MNHNY and CDR2 SVGAGI (reference sequence). Losses at the gene ends were 5 bases for V and 6 bases for J; bases not matched to a gene: 9. The CDR3 spans 16 residues. CDR3 protein: CASSSNRDRGPDTQYF. The CDR3 nucleotides read TGTGCCAGCAGTAGCAACCGGGACAGGGGGCCTGATACGCAGTATTTT.

The chain joins TRBV15 to TRBJ2-7; no clear D gene. CDR3 length: 14 amino acids. The ends were cut back, 0 bases at V and 5 bases at J, with 11 bases in the middle. CDR1 and CDR2 from the germline V gene are LNHNV and YYDKDF (reference sequence). The CDR3 region has the DNA TGTGCCACCAGCAGAGATCTTATAGCCCACGAGCAGTACTTC. Translated, it gives CATSRDLIAHEQYF. Drawing the rest from reference TRBV15 and TRBJ2-7, the complete variable domain is DAMVIQNPRYQVTQFGKPVTLSCSQTLNHNVMYWYQQKSSQAPKLLFHYYDKDFNNEADTPDNFQSRRPNTSFCFLDIRSPGLGDTAMYLCATSRDLIAHEQYFGPGTRLTVT.

This chain links TRBV11-3 with TRBJ2-7, with D possibly matching TRBD2 (5 bases). The CDR3 totals 15 residues. CDR1 and CDR2 from the germline V gene are SGHNT and YENEEA. Trimming cost V 0 bases and J 0 bases, with 9 bases left between them. The CDR3 coding sequence is TGTGCCAGCAGCTTAGAGCATGGGAGCTCCTACGAGCAGTACTTC. Translated: CASSLEHGSSYEQYF.

J is TRBJ2-5 and V is TRBV30; D unclear. Per the germline V gene, CDR1 is GTSNPN and CDR2 is SVGIG (reference sequence). CDR3 length: 13 residues. V lost 0 bases to trimming and J lost 5 bases, with 10 bases between them. In nucleotides, the CDR3 is TGTGCCTGGAGTGTCAGAGTTGTCGAGACCCAGTACTTC. Encoded protein: CAWSVRVVETQYF.

This chain joins TRBV10-3 and TRBJ2-2; D possibly matches TRBD1 or TRBD2 (5 bases each). V dropped 0 bases and J dropped 1 base, with 12 bases sitting between them. The germline gives CDR1 ENHRY, CDR2 SYGVKD. The CDR3 runs to 17 residues. CDR3 sequence reads: CAISESTWGRNTGELFF. The CDR3 nucleotides are TGTGCCATCAGTGAGTCAACTTGGGGGAGGAACACCGGGGAGCTGTTTTTT.

This clone appeared a single time. The chain has TRBV10-3 and TRBJ2-1, with 10 bases that match TRBD2. This CDR3 contains 17 residues. The ends lost 4 bases at V and 7 bases at J; junction bases unmatched: 13. The germline gives CDR1 ENHRY, CDR2 SYGVKD. CDR3: CAISGRGGTSVMNEQFF. The CDR3, as DNA: TGTGCCATCAGTGGACGGGGAGGGACTAGCGTGATGAATGAGCAGTTCTTC.

This clone has only one observation. J is TRBJ2-7 and V is TRBV6-2 or TRBV6-3; no reliable D call. Germline V gives CDR1 MNHEY, CDR2 SVGEGT. Trimming removed 0 bases from V and 0 bases from J, with 12 bases in between. This CDR3 contains 16 residues. The CDR3 sequence is CASSYSIDGFSYEQYF. As DNA, the CDR3 is TGTGCCAGCAGTTACTCGATTGACGGGTTCTCCTACGAGCAGTACTTC.

This chain links TRBV28 with TRBJ2-6; D remains ambiguous. CDR1 is MDHEN, CDR2 SYDVKM, per germline. Trimming shortened V by 4 bases and J by 0 bases, and 16 bases separated the two germline ends. This CDR3 region has 18 residues. The CDR3 DNA follows: TGTGCCAGCAGTTACTCCATGACACTTAGCTCTGGGGCCAACGTCCTGACTTTC. Protein product: CASSYSMTLSSGANVLTF.

The V call is TRBV5-4, the J call TRBJ2-7, with D possibly being TRBD2 (6 bases). Germline values: CDR1 SGHNT, CDR2 YYREEE (reference sequence). V lost 5 bases to trimming and J lost 3 bases, with 18 bases between them. CDR3 length: 15 residues. The CDR3 nucleotides are TGTGCCAGCAGTCATGATAGCGGAGAACACTACGAGCAGTACTTC. This codes for CASSHDSGEHYEQYF.

CDR3 bases: TGTGCCAGCAGCACGGGACAGGGGGCAGATACGCAGTATTTT. It encodes CASSTGQGADTQYF. This chain links TRBV7-9 with TRBJ2-3; 11 nucleotides align to TRBD1. The germline CDR1 and CDR2 sequences are SEHNR and FQNEAQ (reference sequence). The CDR3 has 14 residues. V lost 5 bases and J lost 4; bases outside the gene matches: 2.

V usage is TRBV7-2 and J usage is TRBJ1-5; 8 bases agree with TRBD1. Losses at the gene ends were 1 base for V and 6 bases for J; bases not matched to a gene: 11. Per the germline V gene, CDR1 is SGHTA and CDR2 is FQGNSA. This CDR3 is built from 17 residues. The CDR3 spells CASSLVLGRGRIQPQHF. CDR3 DNA sequence: TGTGCCAGCAGCTTAGTTCTGGGCAGGGGGCGCATTCAGCCCCAGCATTTT.

Remarks on this clone: The sample contains more than one DNA sequence encoding this CDR3. The chain joins TRBV5-4 to TRBJ1-1, with TRBD1 identical over 7 bases. The ends lost 1 base at V and 2 bases at J; junction bases unmatched: 2. CDR3 length: 14 amino acids. Germline assignment: CDR1 SGHNT and CDR2 YYREEE (reference sequence). The CDR3 here is CASSLSGGNTEAFF. The CDR3 coding sequence is TGTGCCAGCAGCTTGTCAGGGGGAAACACTGAAGCTTTCTTT.

The rearrangement joins TRBV7-2 to TRBJ1-2; unclear D gene. The CDR3 contains 14 residues. The germline CDR1 and CDR2 sequences are SGHTA and FQGNSA. V shed 0 bases and J shed 4 bases, with 9 bases lying between them. In DNA, the CDR3 is TGTGCCAGCAGCTTAGCATCTGGGCTCTATGGCTACACCTTC. Residues: CASSLASGLYGYTF.

V and J are TRBV9 and TRBJ1-4; 9 bases line up with TRBD1. V shed 2 bases, J shed 6 bases, and the junction held 5 bases outside the gene matches. The germline CDR1 and CDR2 sequences are SGDLS and YYNGEE. The CDR3 contains 15 residues. The CDR3: CASSVTGTGYEKLFF. The CDR3 DNA reads TGTGCCAGCAGCGTCACCGGGACAGGGTATGAAAAACTGTTTTTT.

The J gene is TRBJ2-1, the V gene TRBV27, with 13 positions matching TRBD2. The V gene end was trimmed by 1 base and the J gene end by 0 bases; junction bases not matched to a gene: 12. The germline CDR1 and CDR2 sequences are MNHEY and SMNVEV (reference sequence). The CDR3 contains 21 residues. The CDR3 region is CASSLYGPTSGRPPSYNEQFF. The CDR3, as DNA: TGTGCCAGCAGTTTATATGGACCGACTAGCGGGAGGCCCCCCTCCTACAATGAGCAGTTCTTC.

The rearrangement links TRBV27 to TRBJ2-2, with D hard to call. The V end was cut by 0 bases, the J end by 5 bases, with 4 bases between. The CDR3 is 13 amino acids. Germline V gene sequence: CDR1 MNHEY, CDR2 SMNVEV (reference sequence). This CDR3 reads CASSLSRTGELFF. In DNA form, the CDR3 reads TGTGCCAGCAGTTTATCCAGGACCGGGGAGCTGTTTTTT.

The genes are TRBV11-2 and TRBJ2-5; 7 positions agree with TRBD1. This CDR3 is 15 amino acids long. V shed 0 bases, J shed 3 bases, and the junction held 4 bases outside the gene matches. The germline CDR1 and CDR2 sequences are SGHAT and FQNNGV. Here the CDR3 reads CASSLDGQGEETQYF. For the CDR3, the DNA is TGTGCCAGCAGCTTAGATGGGCAGGGGGAAGAGACCCAGTACTTC.

The CDR3 loop is CATSRGQGSNEQYF. DNA for the CDR3: TGTGCCACCAGCAGGGGACAGGGTTCGAACGAGCAGTACTTC. V usage is TRBV15 and J usage is TRBJ2-7; 9 bases align to TRBD1. The ends lost 3 bases at V and 5 bases at J; junction bases unmatched: 5. CDR1 and CDR2 from the germline V gene are LNHNV and YYDKDF (reference sequence). This CDR3 comprises 14 residues.

The CDR3 sequence: CASSSHRSGANVLTF. CDR3 bases: TGTGCCAGCAGTTCTCACCGCTCTGGGGCCAACGTCCTGACTTTC. V and J are TRBV6-2 or TRBV6-3 and TRBJ2-6, with no clear D. The CDR3 extends over 15 amino acids. The germline CDR1 and CDR2 sequences are MNHEY and SVGEGT. Trimming removed 4 bases at V and 0 bases at J, with 7 bases between.

The V call is TRBV7-6, the J call TRBJ2-5, with 12 bases fitting TRBD2. Unmatched junction bases numbered 7, after V lost 1 base and J lost 7 bases. There are 16 residues in the CDR3. The germline gives CDR1 SGHVS, CDR2 FNYEAQ. CDR3 loop: CASSLGLAGGPGTQYF. CDR3 in DNA: TGTGCCAGCAGCTTAGGGCTAGCGGGAGGGCCTGGGACCCAGTACTTC.

The V call is TRBV30, the J call TRBJ2-7, with D perhaps TRBD1 (6 bases). Germline loops: CDR1 GTSNPN, CDR2 SVGIG (reference sequence). The CDR3 runs to 13 residues. Trimming removed 0 bases from V and 5 bases from J, with 11 bases in between. The CDR3, as DNA: TGTGCCTGGAGTGTAACAGGGAGCCACGAGCAGTACTTC. This encodes CAWSVTGSHEQYF.

V usage is TRBV2 and J usage is TRBJ1-4; 10 bases agree with TRBD1. CDR3 length: 15 amino acids. CDR1 and CDR2 (germline): SNHLY, FYNNEI. V lost 6 bases and J lost 3; bases outside the gene matches: 4. The CDR3 reads CASRMDRGANEKLFF. Written as DNA, the CDR3 is TGTGCCAGCAGGATGGACAGGGGGGCTAATGAAAAACTGTTTTTT.

This clone showed up many times. The CDR3 nucleotides are TGTGCCAGCAGTTACGACACTGGAGGGCAGCCCCAGCATTTT. This gives the protein CASSYDTGGQPQHF. The rearrangement links TRBV6-2 or TRBV6-3 to TRBJ1-5; unclear D gene. The V end lost 2 bases, the J end lost 7 bases, and 12 bases lay between the germline ends. CDR1 MNHEY and CDR2 SVGEGT come from the germline V gene. The CDR3 is 14 amino acids.

This rearrangement joins TRBV7-2 to TRBJ1-4; D gene unclear. The V and J ends lost 5 bases and 4 bases respectively, with 11 bases between them. The V gene's germline CDR1 is SGHTA and CDR2 FQGNSA. This CDR3 contains 14 residues. CDR3 residues: CASSQMGHNEKLFF. The CDR3 nucleotides are TGTGCCAGCAGCCAGATGGGTCATAATGAAAAACTGTTTTTT.